Each of the 32 T cell receptor beta chains below was sequenced from the same sample in a study of early T cells in non-severe SARS-CoV-2 infection. TCRdb recomputed calls from the 5' RACE reads with MiXCR, one row per CDR3 protein. Here the sample spans 70,000 to 90,000 distinct CDR3 sequences, about 14% being singletons. Specimen: whole blood. The receptors shown here come from an adult who was a healthcare worker with PCR-confirmed SARS-CoV-2 infection or an uninfected control (not recorded which).

This clonotype was counted at least ten times. The rearrangement joins TRBV5-1 to TRBJ2-5; 10 bases are shared with TRBD2. The CDR3 consists of 14 residues. CDR1 is SGHRS and CDR2 is YFSETQ in the germline V gene. V was clipped by 5 bases and J by 6 bases; unmatched bases: 7. Written as DNA, the CDR3 is TGCGCCAGCAGGGACGCTAGCGGGGGACAGACCCAGTACTTC. This encodes CASRDASGGQTQYF.

This clonotype has a handful of counts. The chain is built from TRBV4-3 and TRBJ1-1, with no clear D. This CDR3 region has 16 residues. CDR1 and CDR2 (germline): LGHNA, YSLEER. Trimming took 2 bases from V and 11 from J, leaving 24 bases between them. The chain's CDR3 is CASSQRADYTPDGAFF. DNA for the CDR3: TGCGCCAGCAGCCAAAGGGCCGACTATACTCCCGATGGGGCTTTCTTT.

This clonotype occurred a few times. The CDR3 DNA reads as TGCAGTGCTAGAGATTTGCAGGGAAGCTCCTACGAGCAGTACTTC. This gives the protein CSARDLQGSSYEQYF. This chain uses TRBV20-1 with TRBJ2-7; a weak D match, TRBD1 (5 bases). The V end was cut by 0 bases, the J end by 0 bases, with 12 bases between. From germline, CDR1 is DFQATT and CDR2 SNEGSKA (reference sequence). This CDR3 region has 15 residues.

J is TRBJ1-1 and V is TRBV28; D perhaps matches TRBD1 (5 bases). Germline V gene sequence: CDR1 MDHEN, CDR2 SYDVKM. The CDR3 covers 15 residues. V was clipped by 3 bases and J by 4 bases, with 15 bases between them. The chain's CDR3 is CASSLGLQDFTEAFF. The DNA of the CDR3 is TGTGCCAGCAGTTTGGGGCTACAGGATTTCACTGAAGCTTTCTTT.

The chain joins TRBV29-1 to TRBJ1-2; D may be TRBD1 (6 bases). The CDR3 sequence is 11 residues long. V lost 7 bases and J lost 8, with 14 bases in between. Germline values: CDR1 SQVTM, CDR2 ANQGSEA. CDR3 loop: CSAAGEGGYTF. Written as DNA, the CDR3 is TGCAGCGCCGCAGGGGAGGGAGGCTACACCTTC.

This rearrangement joins TRBV28 to TRBJ2-3, with D possibly matching TRBD1 (6 bases). Germline V gives CDR1 MDHEN, CDR2 SYDVKM. This CDR3 is built from 15 residues. V lost 6 bases, J lost 1 base, and 14 bases lay in between. CDR3 coding DNA: TGTGCCAGCAGCTACAGGGTCGGAGGCACAGATACGCAGTATTTT. This codes for CASSYRVGGTDTQYF.

The chain joins TRBV20-1 to TRBJ2-1; 10 bases are shared with TRBD2. The CDR3 covers 15 residues. J was trimmed by 8 bases and V by 1 base; bases with no gene match: 8. Germline CDR1 DFQATT, CDR2 SNEGSKA (reference sequence). The CDR3 bases are TGCAGTGCTAGAGTCGGGCTAGCGGGGGATCATGAGCAGTTCTTC. Translation gives CSARVGLAGDHEQFF.

The J gene is TRBJ1-6, the V gene TRBV7-9, with D possibly matching TRBD1 (5 bases). The CDR3 loop spans 15 amino acids. Germline assignment: CDR1 SEHNR and CDR2 FQNEAQ (reference sequence). V lost 4 bases to trimming and J lost 7 bases, with 14 bases between them. The CDR3, as DNA: TGTGCCAGCAGCTCCACGGGGGGATCGAATTCACCCCTCCACTTT. Translating gives CASSSTGGSNSPLHF.

V gene TRBV12-3 or TRBV12-4 combines with J gene TRBJ2-1, with 9 bases matching TRBD1. This CDR3 spans 15 amino acids. Trimming removed 5 bases from V and 6 bases from J; junction bases left unmatched: 8. In nucleotides, the CDR3 is TGTGCCAGCAGTCCCGGGACAGGGACAAGCAATGAGCAGTTCTTC. It is translated as CASSPGTGTSNEQFF.

This chain links TRBV4-2 with TRBJ1-2; TRBD1 matches 12 bases. Losses at the gene ends were 2 bases for V and 7 bases for J; bases not matched to a gene: 5. CDR3 length: 15 residues. Germline CDR1 is LGHNA and CDR2 is YNFKEQ. In DNA, the CDR3 is TGTGCCAGCAGCCAACAGGGACAGGGGGCGATTGGCTACACCTTC. Translating it yields CASSQQGQGAIGYTF.

The CDR3 spells CSARDPLIPTDTQYF. The CDR3 DNA follows: TGCAGTGCTAGAGATCCCTTAATTCCCACAGATACGCAGTATTTT. This rearrangement joins TRBV20-1 to TRBJ2-3; D gene unclear. Trimming removed 0 bases at V and 2 bases at J, with 12 bases between. Looked up from germline, CDR1 is DFQATT and CDR2 is SNEGSKA (reference sequence). The CDR3 consists of 15 residues.

V usage is TRBV7-9 and J usage is TRBJ2-6, with D uncertain. The germline V and J ends were trimmed by 6 bases and 0 bases, with 3 bases remaining between them. CDR1 is SEHNR, CDR2 FQNEAQ, per germline (reference sequence). The CDR3 is 13 amino acids. The CDR3 protein is CASRDSGANVLTF. In nucleotides, the CDR3 is TGTGCCAGCAGAGACTCTGGGGCCAACGTCCTGACTTTC.

This clonotype occurred a few times. This chain connects TRBV6-5 to TRBJ2-3; 11 nucleotides match TRBD1. With V trimmed by 8 bases and J by 5 bases, 3 bases remained unmatched. Germline-derived CDR1 and CDR2 are MNHEY and SVGAGI. The CDR3 loop spans 13 amino acids. The CDR3 is CASRDRGVDTQYF. The CDR3 bases are TGTGCCAGCCGGGACAGGGGGGTAGATACGCAGTATTTT.

This clonotype was observed a handful of times. V gene TRBV11-1 combines with J gene TRBJ2-2; D is uncertain. The CDR3 consists of 14 residues. Deletions cut 5 bases from V and 6 bases from J, with 13 bases between. CDR1 SGHAT and CDR2 FQDESV come from the germline V gene (reference sequence). CDR3 in DNA: TGTGCCAGCAGCCCTTCCGGAAGGCCCGGGGAGCTGTTTTTT. Protein: CASSPSGRPGELFF.

This clonotype was picked up many times. This chain links TRBV18 with TRBJ1-1; TRBD1 agrees at 7 bases. The CDR3 runs to 12 residues. The germline gives CDR1 KGHSH, CDR2 LQKENI. V shed 4 bases, J shed 8 bases, and the junction held 4 bases outside the gene matches. The CDR3 loop is CASSRADREAFF. For the CDR3, the DNA is TGTGCCAGCTCACGGGCGGACAGGGAAGCTTTCTTT.

This clonotype was recorded a few times. The chain couples TRBV5-5 to TRBJ2-7; no reliable D call. This CDR3 is 12 amino acids long. Germline values: CDR1 SGHKS, CDR2 YYEKEE (reference sequence). Between the trimmed V and J ends, which lost 4 bases and 3 bases, there was a span of 8 bases. In DNA form, the CDR3 reads TGTGCCAGCAGCCCTCCCAACTACGAGCAGTACTTC. Translated: CASSPPNYEQYF.

This clonotype was seen only a few times. V usage is TRBV20-1 and J usage is TRBJ2-4; TRBD1 agrees at 8 bases. CDR1 and CDR2 (germline): DFQATT, SNEGSKA (reference sequence). This CDR3 has 14 residues. V trimming: 5 bases; J trimming: 8 bases; junction bases outside the gene matches: 11. CDR3 in amino acids: CSAEGGQGFYIQYF. The CDR3 DNA reads as TGCAGTGCTGAAGGTGGACAGGGTTTCTACATTCAGTACTTC.

This clonotype was seen more than once but under ten times. The gene calls are TRBV29-1 and TRBJ2-1; D possibly corresponds to TRBD1 (6 bases). The germline V gene encodes CDR1 SQVTM and CDR2 ANQGSEA. The V end was cut by 8 bases, the J end by 2 bases, with 13 bases between. The CDR3 covers 13 residues. This CDR3 reads CSYGTNTYNEQFF. CDR3 bases: TGCAGCTACGGGACAAACACCTACAATGAGCAGTTCTTC.

This clonotype was seen a handful of times. V and J are TRBV29-1 and TRBJ1-1; D perhaps matches TRBD1 (5 bases). Deletions cut 6 bases from V and 1 base from J, with 21 bases between. Germline CDR1 reads SQVTM; CDR2 reads ANQGSEA. The CDR3 sequence is 16 residues long. CDR3 DNA: TGCAGCGTCGGGTTTCTTTCAGGGAAGAGGAACACTGAAGCTTTCTTT. It is translated as CSVGFLSGKRNTEAFF. Combining the CDR3 with reference TRBV29-1 and TRBJ1-1 gives the whole variable domain SAVISQKPSRDICQRGTSLTIQCQVDSQVTMMFWYRQQPGQSLTLIATANQGSEATYESGFVIDKFPISRPNLTFSTLTVSNMSPEDSSIYLCSVGFLSGKRNTEAFFGQGTRLTVV.

This clonotype was picked up a small number of times. The V call is TRBV14, the J call TRBJ2-4; D remains unclear. The CDR3 is made up of 17 amino acids. The V and J ends lost 3 bases and 0 bases respectively, with 15 bases between them. The germline gives CDR1 SGHDN, CDR2 FVKESK. DNA for the CDR3: TGTGCCAGCAGCCAGTATCCACAGAAAATAGCCAAAAACATTCAGTACTTC. It translates to CASSQYPQKIAKNIQYF.

This clonotype has more than one count but fewer than ten. The V gene is TRBV28, the J gene TRBJ2-7; 8 nucleotides match TRBD2. Germline V lookup: CDR1 MDHEN, CDR2 SYDVKM. The CDR3 has 15 amino acids. After removal of 7 bases from V and 0 bases from J, the junction contained 8 bases not matched to a gene. CDR3 sequence reads: CASKKTGTSSYEQYF. The DNA of the CDR3 is TGTGCCAGCAAAAAAACGGGGACTAGCTCCTACGAGCAGTACTTC. Full variable domain (missing parts from reference TRBV28 and TRBJ2-7): DVKVTQSSRYLVKRTGEKVFLECVQDMDHENMFWYRQDPGLGLRLIYFSYDVKMKEKGDIPEGYSVSREKKERFSLILESASTNQTSMYLCASKKTGTSSYEQYFGPGTRLTVT.

This clonotype was counted once. The CDR3 sequence is CASSPPVGYPLHF. For the CDR3, the DNA is TGTGCCAGCAGCCCCCCTGTAGGGTATCCCCTCCACTTT. The chain couples TRBV11-2 to TRBJ1-6; D ambiguous. CDR3 length equals 13 residues. Between the trimmed V and J ends, which lost 5 bases and 13 bases, there was a span of 15 bases. Germline CDR1 reads SGHAT; CDR2 reads FQNNGV.

This clonotype was counted between two and nine times. The V and J genes are TRBV6-5 and TRBJ1-2; 7 bases line up with TRBD1. Germline assignment: CDR1 MNHEY and CDR2 SVGAGI. J lost 4 bases, V lost 6 bases, and 5 bases had no gene match. There are 13 residues in the CDR3. CDR3: CASSPGGAYGYTF. The CDR3 nucleotides read TGTGCCAGCAGCCCAGGGGGGGCCTATGGCTACACCTTC.

This clonotype was observed a handful of times. The CDR3 coding sequence is TGTGCCAGCAGTTTCCTAGGGCAGGGGAATGAAAAACTGTTTTTT. It specifies CASSFLGQGNEKLFF. The chain is built from TRBV6-5 and TRBJ1-4; D may be TRBD1 (6 bases). Germline CDR1 is MNHEY and CDR2 is SVGAGI. This CDR3 has 15 residues. V lost 4 bases, J lost 5 bases, and 14 bases lay in between.

The sample holds many counts of this clonotype. The chain couples TRBV5-1 to TRBJ1-2, with 7 nucleotides matching TRBD1. Looked up from germline, CDR1 is SGHRS and CDR2 is YFSETQ. Trimming removed 3 bases from V and 7 bases from J; junction bases left unmatched: 9. This CDR3 has 14 amino acids. The CDR3 DNA follows: TGCGCCAGCAGCTCAATGACAGGGTTGGGTGGCTACACCTTC. Translation: CASSSMTGLGGYTF.

This clonotype was counted a few times. The chain has TRBV27 and TRBJ2-1; the match to TRBD2 covers 11 bases. Germline assignment: CDR1 MNHEY and CDR2 SMNVEV (reference sequence). The V gene end was trimmed by 1 base and the J gene end by 5 bases; junction bases not matched to a gene: 4. This CDR3 is built from 16 residues. The DNA for the CDR3 is TGTGCCAGCAGTTTATTTCCTAGCGGGAGGAACAATGAGCAGTTCTTC. Translated, it gives CASSLFPSGRNNEQFF.

The chain has TRBV3-1 and TRBJ1-2; no clear D gene. The germline CDR1 and CDR2 sequences are LGHDT and YNNKEL (reference sequence). V shed 0 bases and J shed 4 bases, with 9 bases lying between them. The CDR3 has 14 residues. The CDR3 protein is CASSQDGGLYGYTF. The CDR3 coding sequence is TGTGCCAGCAGCCAAGATGGAGGACTCTATGGCTACACCTTC. The entire variable domain, with the rest obtained from reference TRBV3-1 and TRBJ1-2, is as follows: DTAVSQTPKYLVTQMGNDKSIKCEQNLGHDTMYWYKQDSKKFLKIMFSYNNKELIINETVPNRFSPKSPDKAHLNLHINSLELGDSAVYFCASSQDGGLYGYTFGSGTRLTVV.

The chain carries TRBV12-3 or TRBV12-4 and TRBJ2-1, with D possibly matching TRBD2 (5 bases). The CDR3 consists of 13 residues. The V end lost 2 bases, the J end lost 10 bases, and 12 bases lay between the germline ends. CDR3 bases: TGTGCCAGCAGTTTACTGGTCTCGGGGGAGCAGTTCTTC. The encoded protein is CASSLLVSGEQFF.

V and J are TRBV7-9 and TRBJ1-2, with no clear D. The CDR3 is made up of 14 amino acids. Germline values: CDR1 SEHNR, CDR2 FQNEAQ (reference sequence). V was pared by 1 base and J by 0 bases, with 6 bases between. The DNA for the CDR3 is TGTGCCAGCAGCTTAGGTCACGCTAACTATGGCTACACCTTC. It is translated as CASSLGHANYGYTF.

The chain uses TRBV11-3 and TRBJ2-3; D is tentatively TRBD1 or TRBD2 (5 bases each). The CDR3 is 15 residues long. Germline CDR1 and CDR2: SGHNT and YENEEA. Trimming pared 4 bases from V and 0 bases from J, leaving 11 bases between. CDR3 nucleotides: TGTGCCAGCAGCTCAACGGGACGGAGCACAGATACGCAGTATTTT. This translates into CASSSTGRSTDTQYF.

In its sample, this clonotype was seen a few times. The chain recombines TRBV6-2 or TRBV6-3 with TRBJ2-2; perhaps D is TRBD1 or TRBD2 (5 bases each). This CDR3 is built from 18 residues. V gave up 0 bases and J gave up 4 bases, with 18 bases separating them. The germline CDR1 and CDR2 sequences are MNHEY and SVGEGT. The CDR3 region has the DNA TGTGCCAGCAGTTACTCGAGATTTCGCAGGGCGGGCACCGGGGAGCTGTTTTTT. This codes for CASSYSRFRRAGTGELFF.

This clonotype was detected many times. The chain couples TRBV20-1 to TRBJ2-5, with D hard to call. The ends were cut back, 3 bases at V and 1 base at J, with 6 bases in the middle. CDR1 is DFQATT, CDR2 SNEGSKA, per germline (reference sequence). The CDR3 totals 12 residues. In DNA, the CDR3 is TGCAGTGCTAGGCACGGCCAAGAGACCCAGTACTTC. It translates to CSARHGQETQYF.